This TCR beta chain originates from a study of technical replicates of blood from a few donors (dated by TCRdb to about 2017). A remark on this clone: Its antigen is still unknown. Base qualities are not provided; no much larger clone lies one nucleotide away.

From the cysteine through the phenylalanine, the CDR3 covers 14 amino acids. Only the CDR3 region is kept as DNA, spanning 42 bases read in frame from base 1. For CDR1 and CDR2, the germline V gene lists SGHTA and FQGNSA. V is shortened by 2 bases, J by 0 bases, and the region joining them spans 7 bases. Library generation was performed with the immunoSEQ multiplex PCR assay. TCRdb obtained this table from immuneACCESS and retained in-frame rearrangements with V and J assigned. These tables miss some clones; where compared with another copy, unresolved V genes account for less than half of the shortfall, and the remainder is unexplained. A total of 9,500 to 15,000 clones appear in this sample, roughly 95% of them only once. The ten largest clones represent over 5.5% of the sample.

What was sequenced was PBMCs. The clonotype originates from a human donor in good health. The sequence is built from TRBV7-2 and TRBJ1-1; a tentative D call is TRBD1 (6 bases match). Here the CDR3 is given as CASSLSGVNTEAFF. The base sequence is TGTGCCAGCAGCTTATCAGGGGTGAACACTGAAGCTTTCTTT.